This T cell receptor beta chain is from a study of T cell repertoires in ileal Crohn's disease. The germline V gene has CDR1 MDHEN and CDR2 SYDVKM. The CDR3 extends over 12 amino acids. V was clipped by 4 bases and J by 7 bases, with 8 bases between them. Some clones are missing from TCRdb's copy, which holds only in-frame ones; the method was immunoSEQ multiplex PCR. This repertoire shows approximately 8,200 clones, 95% to 97% found once; its top ten account for 0.2% to 0.25%. The specimen was ileal tissue. The clonotype was recovered from an adult with Crohn's disease. V is TRBV28 and J is TRBJ1-5; D uncertain. CDR3 residues: CASSSPAQPQHF. The DNA for the CDR3 is TGTGCCAGCAGTTCTCCAGCGCAGCCCCAGCATTTT.